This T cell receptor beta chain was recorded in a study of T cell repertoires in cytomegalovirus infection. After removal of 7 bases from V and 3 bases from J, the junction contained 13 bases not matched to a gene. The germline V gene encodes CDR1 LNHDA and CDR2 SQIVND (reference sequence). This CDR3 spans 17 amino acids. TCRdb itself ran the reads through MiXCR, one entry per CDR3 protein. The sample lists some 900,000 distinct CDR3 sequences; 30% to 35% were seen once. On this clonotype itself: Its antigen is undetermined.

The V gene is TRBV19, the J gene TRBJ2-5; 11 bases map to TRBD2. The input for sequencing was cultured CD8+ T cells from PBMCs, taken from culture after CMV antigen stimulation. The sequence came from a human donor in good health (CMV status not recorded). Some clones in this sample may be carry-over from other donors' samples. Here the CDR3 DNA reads TGTGCCAGTACCGGTCGCCTAGCGGGGGGAAAGAAAGAGACCCAGTACTTC. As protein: CASTGRLAGGKKETQYF.